This T cell receptor (beta chain) was recorded in a study of control samples from healthy donors and cancer patients. Sequencing used immunoSEQ multiplex PCR; TCRdb keeps in-frame clones, though not all of them. The repertoire holds 70,000 or so clones, 85% to 90% seen once, with about 20% in the top ten. Trimming took 3 bases from V and 1 from J, leaving 10 bases between them. From germline, CDR1 is SGHNT and CDR2 YYREEE (reference sequence). The CDR3 length is 14 residues. This clone appeared once. This clonotype originated in a man between 60 and 75 years old with lung cancer. J is TRBJ2-5 and V is TRBV5-4; a possible D gene is TRBD2 (6 bases). Sequenced sample: PBMCs. Here the CDR3 reads CASSSSGSQETQYF. The CDR3 nucleotides read TGTGCCAGCAGCTCAAGCGGGTCCCAAGAGACCCAGTACTTC.